The entry below describes one T cell receptor beta chain. This specimen comes from a study of blood T cell repertoires in COVID-19. Original analysis: Amplification with reference gene primers provided the estimates of nucleated cell counts. Libraries were prepared by immunoSEQ multiplex PCR; TCRdb keeps only in-frame clonotypes and omits some of them. V and J calls and clone size follow that table, whereas D and trimming were derived from the DNA. Seen here are approximately 190,000 clones, approximately 80% observed once, and the top ten hold about 6.9%. There are 15 residues in the CDR3. Germline V gene data show CDR1 as SGDLS and CDR2 as YYNGEE. Trimming shortened V by 4 bases and J by 2 bases, and 13 bases separated the two germline ends.

The chain links TRBV9 to TRBJ1-5; TRBD1 is a possible D gene (6 bases). This clonotype was obtained from a man aged 55 to 69 with acute or convalescent COVID-19. The sample consisted of peripheral blood. CDR3 bases: TGTGCCAGCAGCCTCGGGGGGGCAGGCAATCAGCCCCAGCATTTT. This gives the protein CASSLGGAGNQPQHF.